This T cell receptor (beta chain) derives from a study of blood T cell repertoires in COVID-19. On the study more broadly: The origin of the acute and convalescent COVID-19 samples was the United States, Italy and Spain.

From germline, CDR1 is SGHTA and CDR2 FQGNSA. CDR3 length equals 15 residues. V was cut by 5 bases and J by 0 bases, with 14 bases left in between. A Seattle source enrolled patients during active infection and followed them longitudinally. Per the authors' pipeline: Estimates of nucleated cell counts were drawn from the amplification of reference gene primers. Using immunoSEQ multiplex PCR, the repertoire was profiled, and TCRdb retains in-frame clones only, with some absent. V, J and clone size derive from that table, while D and trimming were established from the DNA sequence. The sample contains more than 300,000 clones, around 87% of which appear only once.

Material for sequencing was peripheral blood. V gene TRBV7-2 combines with J gene TRBJ2-7; D possibly corresponds to TRBD1 (6 bases). This TCR derives from a woman aged 25 to 39 with COVID-19, enrolled during active disease. CDR3 DNA sequence: TGTGCCAGCAGCATTGCAGCAGGGGACTCCTACGAGCAGTACTTC. Translation: CASSIAAGDSYEQYF.